These 16 T cell receptor beta chains came from one sample sequenced in a study of cytomegalovirus exposure and HLA in healthy donors. The PCR made use of 60 Vbeta and 13 Jbeta primers. TCRdb's copy holds only in-frame clones and misses some; the assay was immunoSEQ multiplex PCR. The table shows approximately 220,000 clones, with around 85% occurring only once. Material: PBMCs. These receptors originate from a girl aged 2 to 10 in good health and CMV-seronegative.

This chain uses TRBV5-4 with TRBJ2-5; no definite D call. V was cut by 0 bases and J by 3 bases, with 6 bases left in between. The CDR3 length is 13 residues. Germline loops: CDR1 SGHNT, CDR2 YYREEE (reference sequence). The CDR3 protein is CASSLVLEETQYF. Here the CDR3 DNA reads TGTGCCAGCAGCTTGGTTCTAGAAGAGACCCAGTACTTC.

This chain links TRBV28 with TRBJ1-5, with 8 bases matching TRBD1. CDR3 length equals 15 residues. V dropped 3 bases and J dropped 4; count of bases not matched to a gene: 5. Germline CDR1 and CDR2: MDHEN and SYDVKM. CDR3: CASSLFRDRNQPQHF. CDR3 DNA: TGTGCCAGCAGTTTGTTTCGGGACAGGAATCAGCCCCAGCATTTT.

DNA of the CDR3: TGTGCCTGGAGTGTACCCCAGGGCGAGCAGTACTTC. As protein: CAWSVPQGEQYF. The rearrangement joins TRBV30 to TRBJ2-5; perhaps TRBD1 as D (5 bases). The J call is in doubt because the DNA end fits TRBJ2-7 better. Germline assignment: CDR1 GTSNPN and CDR2 SVGIG (reference sequence). This CDR3 contains 12 residues.

Note on this clone: This same CDR3 is encoded by further DNA sequences in the sample. The CDR3 bases are TGTGCCAGCTCACCCGGGACAGGGACCTACGAGCAGTACTTC. Translating gives CASSPGTGTYEQYF. The chain is built from TRBV18 and TRBJ2-7; TRBD1 agrees at 9 bases. In germline, CDR1 is KGHSH, CDR2 LQKENI. V shed 3 bases, J shed 2 bases, and the junction held 2 bases outside the gene matches. The CDR3 is 14 residues long.

The rearrangement links TRBV18 to TRBJ2-3; D call uncertain. The V end lost 4 bases, the J end lost 0 bases, and 11 bases lay between the germline ends. The CDR3 contains 15 residues. CDR1 is KGHSH, CDR2 LQKENI, per germline. The CDR3 sequence is CASSHGEASTDTQYF. CDR3 sequence (DNA): TGTGCCAGCTCACACGGAGAGGCTAGCACAGATACGCAGTATTTT.

This chain uses TRBV2 with TRBJ2-1, with 15 bases lining up with TRBD2. Germline V gene sequence: CDR1 SNHLY, CDR2 FYNNEI. CDR3 length equals 17 residues. V was clipped by 5 bases and J by 4 bases; unmatched bases: 6. CDR3 nucleotides: TGTGCCAGCAGTCGAGAGGGACTAGCGGGGGGTTACAATGAGCAGTTCTTC. As protein: CASSREGLAGGYNEQFF.

This clone was counted once. The chain links TRBV19 to TRBJ2-6; a possible D gene is TRBD2 (5 bases). The germline CDR1 and CDR2 sequences are LNHDA and SQIVND (reference sequence). CDR3 length: 17 residues. V lost 10 bases to trimming and J lost 1 base, with 20 bases between them. CDR3 nucleotide sequence: TGTGCCACACTCCGGGAAGAAAAGTTTTCTGGGGCCAACGTCCTGACTTTC. Translating gives CATLREEKFSGANVLTF. Using reference TRBV19 and TRBJ2-6 for the parts outside the CDR3, the full variable domain is DGGITQSPKYLFRKEGQNVTLSCEQNLNHDAMYWYRQDPGQGLRLIYYSQIVNDFQKGDIAEGYSVSREKKESFPLTVTSAQKNPTAFYLCATLREEKFSGANVLTFGAGSRLTVL.

The gene calls are TRBV6-5 and TRBJ1-2; 7 nucleotides align to TRBD1. Germline assignment: CDR1 MNHEY and CDR2 SVGAGI. J gave up 3 bases and V 6 bases, and 4 bases lay outside the gene matches. The CDR3 is made up of 13 amino acids. The CDR3 DNA is TGTGCCAGCAGCGACGACAGGGACTATGGCTACACCTTC. It codes for CASSDDRDYGYTF.

The chain is built from TRBV18 and TRBJ1-3, with D maybe TRBD1 (5 bases). The CDR3 runs to 14 residues. The germline V and J ends were trimmed by 6 bases and 2 bases, with 11 bases remaining between them. The germline gives CDR1 KGHSH, CDR2 LQKENI. For the CDR3, the DNA is TGTGCCAGCTCCCCAGGGAGGGCTGGAAACACCATATATTTT. The encoded protein is CASSPGRAGNTIYF.

This clone was seen a few times. V and J are TRBV19 and TRBJ2-1, with 7 nucleotides matching TRBD1. Germline V gene data show CDR1 as LNHDA and CDR2 as SQIVND (reference sequence). The CDR3 covers 16 residues. Trimming at V came to 3 bases and at J to 2 bases, leaving 7 bases not matched to a gene. CDR3 nucleotide sequence: TGTGCCAGTAGTATGAGGACAGGCATCCCCTACAATGAGCAGTTCTTC. Translation gives CASSMRTGIPYNEQFF.

This sequence joins TRBV13 and TRBJ1-1; 7 nucleotides align to TRBD1. Losses at the gene ends were 5 bases for V and 4 bases for J; bases not matched to a gene: 10. Germline lookup yields CDR1 PRHDT and CDR2 FYEKMQ (reference sequence). The CDR3 spans 15 residues. Here the CDR3 reads CASSAGGRGTTEAFF. DNA of the CDR3: TGTGCCAGCAGCGCGGGAGGCAGGGGGACCACTGAAGCTTTCTTT.

The CDR3 DNA sequence: TGTGCCAGCAGTGGGGGGACAGGGAAGGTTGGCACTGAAGCTTTCTTT. Protein: CASSGGTGKVGTEAFF. This chain connects TRBV2 to TRBJ1-1; TRBD1 aligns across 9 bases. CDR3 length: 16 residues. Germline assignment: CDR1 SNHLY and CDR2 FYNNEI. V was pared by 4 bases and J by 4 bases, with 10 bases of the junction left unmatched.

The chain uses TRBV5-6 and TRBJ2-7; 7 bases map to TRBD2. The germline V gene encodes CDR1 SGHDT and CDR2 YYEEEE. The V segment lost 1 base and the J segment 2 bases; nucleotides outside the gene matches: 6. The CDR3 has 15 residues. The CDR3 protein is CASSLRSSGPYEQYF. The CDR3, as DNA: TGTGCCAGCAGCTTGAGGTCTAGCGGCCCCTACGAGCAGTACTTC.

This chain links TRBV18 with TRBJ1-1; no definite D call. Trimming took off 6 bases at V and 0 bases at J, with 11 bases between the two ends. Per the germline V gene, CDR1 is KGHSH and CDR2 is LQKENI. This CDR3 region has 14 residues. CDR3 in DNA: TGTGCCAGCTCCGGGTCACTCATGAACACTGAAGCTTTCTTT. Translation gives CASSGSLMNTEAFF.

A remark on this clone: Different DNA sequences within this sample yield the same CDR3. V and J are TRBV5-6 and TRBJ1-2; no firm D call. Trimming left V 0 bases short and J 1 base short, with 4 bases between. The CDR3 has 13 residues. The germline CDR1 and CDR2 sequences are SGHDT and YYEEEE. The DNA of the CDR3 is TGTGCCAGCAGCTTGGCGGGTAACTATGGCTACACCTTC. Protein product: CASSLAGNYGYTF.

The genes are TRBV19 and TRBJ2-7, with D hard to call. V was shortened by 6 bases and J by 2 bases, with 14 bases between the two germline ends. Germline CDR1 reads LNHDA; CDR2 reads SQIVND (reference sequence). The CDR3 runs 14 residues. The CDR3 sequence is CASSPGSQTYEQYF. CDR3 in DNA: TGTGCCAGTAGCCCCGGGTCCCAAACCTACGAGCAGTACTTC.